The T cell receptor (beta chain) described here comes from a study of beta chain features in type 1 diabetes. In this sample, this clone turned up many times. Its antigen remains unknown. Markers CD45RO/CCR7/CD25/CD127/CD95/CD27 served to sort CD4+ naive, central memory, regulatory and stem cell-like memory cells. Post-sort purity exceeded 98% for all sorted populations. Germline CDR1 SQVTM, CDR2 ANQGSEA. With 4 bases removed from V and 7 bases from J, the gap between germline ends came to 14 bases. CDR3 length: 13 residues. cDNA synthesis used the whole RNA isolate, giving expressed TCRB sequences. Repertoires were generated with immunoSEQ multiplex PCR, while TCRdb's copy carries only in-frame clones and drops some. The profile shows about 410,000 clones, around 14% of them singletons. Study conclusions and caveats: The study left unresolved whether HLA type influences TCRB rearrangement.

V usage is TRBV29-1 and J usage is TRBJ1-5; the D gene is possibly TRBD1 (6 bases). Specimen: naive CD4+ T cells from blood. This receptor was identified in a man younger than 40 in good health. This CDR3 reads CSVGDRPWQPQHF. In DNA, the CDR3 is TGCAGCGTTGGTGACAGGCCCTGGCAGCCCCAGCATTTT.